This T cell receptor beta chain is from a study of cytomegalovirus exposure and HLA in healthy donors. Notes on the study in general: Testing in vitro showed a few CMV-associated chains specific for CMV antigens.

This clone was observed a handful of times. The antigen is not known. There are 17 residues in the CDR3. Germline loops: CDR1 SGHNT, CDR2 YYREEE (reference sequence). The ends lost 3 bases at V and 4 bases at J; junction bases unmatched: 10. A multiplex PCR was run with 60 Vbeta primers and 13 Jbeta primers. Some clones are missing from TCRdb's copy, which holds only in-frame ones; the method was immunoSEQ multiplex PCR. The table has roughly 110,000 clones, around four fifths seen once. V usage is TRBV5-4 and J usage is TRBJ2-1; TRBD2 matches 10 bases. This TCR was sampled from a man aged 50 to 59 in good health and CMV-seronegative. Sequences were obtained from PBMCs. CDR3: CASSSRAGGREYNEQFF. The CDR3 nucleotides are TGTGCCAGCAGCTCTCGAGCGGGGGGGCGAGAATACAATGAGCAGTTCTTC. The variable domain in full, with the rest retrieved from reference TRBV5-4 and TRBJ2-1, is ETGVTQSPTHLIKTRGQQVTLRCSSQSGHNTVSWYQQALGQGPQFIFQYYREEENGRGNFPPRFSGLQFPNYSSELNVNALELDDSALYLCASSSRAGGREYNEQFFGPGTRLTVL.